The 27 T cell receptor beta chains given below trace back to one sample, sequenced in a study of blood T cell repertoires in COVID-19. Using immunoSEQ multiplex PCR, the repertoire was profiled, and TCRdb retains in-frame clones only, with some absent. The sample contains 130,000 or so clones, 88% of which appear only once. The sequencing sample was made of peripheral blood. These receptors were obtained from a human donor in a cohort sampled during active COVID-19.

There are a few counts of this clone. V gene TRBV28 combines with J gene TRBJ1-5, with 10 bases matching TRBD1. The CDR3 has 14 amino acids. Germline trimming cut 10 bases from V and 6 bases from J; bases unmatched to any gene: 9. Per germline, CDR1 MDHEN and CDR2 SYDVKM. This chain's CDR3 is CATLGQGLGQPQHF. CDR3 DNA: TGTGCCACCTTGGGACAGGGGCTGGGTCAGCCCCAGCATTTT.

The chain combines TRBV7-9 with TRBJ2-1; the match to TRBD2 covers 13 bases. This CDR3 has 15 amino acids. Germline lookup yields CDR1 SEHNR and CDR2 FQNEAQ (reference sequence). The ends lost 5 bases at V and 9 bases at J; junction bases unmatched: 7. This CDR3 reads CASSTTSGRGIEQFF. The DNA for the CDR3 is TGTGCCAGCAGCACCACTAGCGGGAGGGGAATTGAGCAGTTCTTC.

The chain joins TRBV28 to TRBJ1-2; D not resolved. The CDR3 has 13 amino acids. The ends were cut back, 4 bases at V and 7 bases at J, with 13 bases in the middle. Germline V gene lookup returns CDR1 MDHEN and CDR2 SYDVKM. The CDR3 reads CASSSGLDGGYTF. DNA of the CDR3: TGTGCCAGCAGTTCGGGGTTAGATGGTGGCTACACCTTC.

The chain joins TRBV16 to TRBJ1-4, with D possibly TRBD1 on 5 matching bases. This CDR3 spans 15 amino acids. Germline-derived CDR1 and CDR2 are KGHSY and FQNENV. V was cut by 3 bases and J by 6 bases, with 14 bases left in between. The CDR3 region has the DNA TGTGCCAGCAGCCATCTGACAGCGGGGGATGAAAAACTGTTTTTT. This sequence encodes CASSHLTAGDEKLFF.

V and J are TRBV5-1 and TRBJ2-3, with 9 bases lining up with TRBD2. Unmatched junction bases numbered 8, after V lost 1 base and J lost 2 bases. The CDR3 totals 17 residues. Germline V lookup: CDR1 SGHRS, CDR2 YFSETQ. The CDR3, as DNA: TGCGCCAGCAGCTTGTGGAGCGGGAGGCCGAACACAGATACGCAGTATTTT. Its translation: CASSLWSGRPNTDTQYF.

The chain combines TRBV18 with TRBJ2-3, with a possible D match to TRBD1 (5 bases). Trimming removed 3 bases at V and 4 bases at J, with 11 bases between. The CDR3 spans 14 residues. Germline CDR1 and CDR2: KGHSH and LQKENI. For the CDR3, the DNA is TGTGCCAGCTCACCGGCTACAGGACCAGATACGCAGTATTTT. Protein sequence: CASSPATGPDTQYF. Full variable domain (rest looked up from reference TRBV18 and TRBJ2-3): NAGVMQNPRHLVRRRGQEARLRCSPMKGHSHVYWYRQLPEEGLKFMVYLQKENIIDESGMPKERFSAEFPKEGPSILRIQQVVRGDSAAYFCASSPATGPDTQYFGPGTRLTVL.

V usage is TRBV5-1 and J usage is TRBJ2-3, with D tentatively TRBD1 (6 bases). There are 15 residues in the CDR3. Trimming cost V 0 bases and J 2 bases, with 10 bases left between them. Germline CDR1 SGHRS, CDR2 YFSETQ. CDR3 amino acids: CASSLGTALTDTQYF. The CDR3 nucleotides are TGCGCCAGCAGCTTGGGGACAGCACTCACAGATACGCAGTATTTT.

The V gene is TRBV6-1, the J gene TRBJ2-1; TRBD2 is a possible D gene (6 bases). Germline CDR1 MNHNS, CDR2 SASEGT. This CDR3 is built from 15 residues. Trimming pared 2 bases from V and 3 bases from J, leaving 11 bases between. This CDR3 is CASSERGGIYNEQFF. The CDR3 DNA reads TGTGCCAGCAGTGAAAGAGGAGGGATCTACAATGAGCAGTTCTTC.

The J gene is TRBJ2-3, the V gene TRBV5-4, with 8 bases fitting TRBD2. The CDR3 consists of 16 residues. Unmatched junction bases numbered 8, after V lost 3 bases and J lost 2 bases. Germline CDR1 reads SGHNT; CDR2 reads YYREEE (reference sequence). CDR3 amino acids: CASSSPTSATTDTQYF. The CDR3 DNA reads TGTGCCAGCAGCTCCCCGACTAGCGCGACCACAGATACGCAGTATTTT.

This clone appeared a single time. J is TRBJ2-1 and V is TRBV4-2, with 10 bases aligning to TRBD2. Germline V lookup: CDR1 LGHNA, CDR2 YNFKEQ. This CDR3 is built from 15 residues. V dropped 1 base and J dropped 6; count of bases not matched to a gene: 3. This CDR3 is CASSQGTSGSNEQFF. The CDR3 coding sequence is TGTGCCAGCAGCCAAGGGACTAGCGGTAGCAATGAGCAGTTCTTC.

On this clone itself: Other DNA sequences within the sample encode an identical CDR3. The rearrangement joins TRBV12-3 or TRBV12-4 to TRBJ2-3, with D possibly matching TRBD2 (5 bases). The CDR3 length is 13 residues. Trimming took off 6 bases at V and 0 bases at J, with 7 bases between the two ends. This CDR3 reads CASRGRSTDTQYF. DNA for the CDR3: TGTGCCAGCAGGGGGAGAAGCACAGATACGCAGTATTTT.

The chain carries TRBV6-2 or TRBV6-3 and TRBJ2-7; perhaps TRBD2 as D (5 bases). Germline values: CDR1 MNHEY, CDR2 SVGEGT. The CDR3 totals 14 residues. Trimming cost V 6 bases and J 4 bases, with 16 bases left between them. Written as DNA, the CDR3 is TGTGCCAGCAGCCCGGCGGGCGGAAAATACGAGCAGTACTTC. Translated, it gives CASSPAGGKYEQYF.

Note on this clone: A junction end diverges from the germline sequence, so it may reflect a read error. The chain employs TRBV7-2 and TRBJ2-1; 7 bases agree with TRBD2. CDR3 length: 15 residues. Germline V CDR1 and CDR2: SGHTA, FQGNSA. CDR3 bases: TGTGCCAGCAGCATAGCGGGCCCCTCCTACAATGAGCAGTTCTTC. Translating it yields CASSIAGPSYNEQFF. The whole variable domain, remainder taken from reference TRBV7-2 and TRBJ2-1, is GAGVSQSPSNKVTEKGKDVELRCDPISGHTALYWYRQSLGQGLEFLIYFQGNSAPDKSGLPSDRFSAERTGGSVSTLTIQRTQQEDSAVYLCASSIAGPSYNEQFFGPGTRLTVL.

The chain recombines TRBV5-4 with TRBJ2-3, with D maybe TRBD2 (5 bases). The CDR3 runs to 16 residues. Germline loops: CDR1 SGHNT, CDR2 YYREEE (reference sequence). The ends were cut back, 1 base at V and 0 bases at J, with 12 bases in the middle. CDR3 in DNA: TGTGCCAGCAGCTTGTATCGGGAATCGAGCACAGATACGCAGTATTTT. This codes for CASSLYRESSTDTQYF.

The V gene is TRBV10-3, the J gene TRBJ2-2, with 9 bases identical to TRBD2. V trimming: 10 bases; J trimming: 2 bases; junction bases outside the gene matches: 17. This CDR3 has 18 amino acids. Germline V gives CDR1 ENHRY, CDR2 SYGVKD. As DNA, the CDR3 is TGTGCCACAACGGGGAGAGGGCTAGCGGGGACAAACACCGGGGAGCTGTTTTTT. Protein sequence: CATTGRGLAGTNTGELFF.

The chain has TRBV21-1 and TRBJ2-7; whether TRBD2, the table's D call, matches the DNA was not checked. TRBV21-1 is a recognized pseudogene. The CDR3 is made up of 17 amino acids. The CDR3 DNA sequence: TGTGCCAGCACCCCCCGGGGATGGGACCGGGAGGCCTACGAGCAGTACTTC. This translates into CASTPRGWDREAYEQYF.

This chain links TRBV11-2 with TRBJ2-4; D possibly corresponds to TRBD2 (6 bases). The CDR3 is 15 residues long. V lost 1 base to trimming and J lost 7 bases, with 14 bases between them. Germline V gene data show CDR1 as SGHAT and CDR2 as FQNNGV. Written as DNA, the CDR3 is TGTGCCAGCAGCTTAGGGGGACTGCAAAGTAACATTCAGTACTTC. Translating it yields CASSLGGLQSNIQYF.

This sequence joins TRBV28 and TRBJ2-4, with D tentatively TRBD1 (6 bases). The germline V gene has CDR1 MDHEN and CDR2 SYDVKM. V shed 4 bases and J shed 7 bases, with 11 bases lying between them. CDR3 length equals 13 residues. The chain's CDR3 is CASSSGQLNIQYF. Here the CDR3 DNA reads TGTGCCAGCAGTTCTGGACAGCTGAACATTCAGTACTTC.

The V call is TRBV5-1, the J call TRBJ2-3; 7 nucleotides line up with TRBD1. Germline-derived CDR1 and CDR2 are SGHRS and YFSETQ. The V and J ends lost 4 bases and 2 bases, in that order; junction bases with no gene match: 4. The CDR3 spans 14 residues. CDR3 DNA sequence: TGCGCCAGCAGCCCGACAGGGTACACAGATACGCAGTATTTT. Encoded protein: CASSPTGYTDTQYF.

For this clone: An end of the junction differs from the germline gene, which may be a read error. The V call is TRBV7-7, the J call TRBJ2-3, with TRBD2 identical over 10 bases. Germline V CDR1 and CDR2: SSHAT, FNYEAQ (reference sequence). The CDR3 runs 16 residues. Here the CDR3 reads CASSATGTSAPDTQYF. CDR3 in DNA: TGTGCTAGCAGCGCAACCGGGACTAGCGCGCCAGATACGCAGTATTTT.

V is TRBV7-6 and J is TRBJ2-3; D perhaps matches TRBD2 (6 bases). Germline-derived CDR1 and CDR2 are SGHVS and FNYEAQ. Trimming shortened V by 5 bases and J by 2 bases, and 14 bases separated the two germline ends. This CDR3 is 15 amino acids long. CDR3 nucleotide sequence: TGTGCCAGCAGCCCGTCTAGCGCCCCCACAGATACGCAGTATTTT. It codes for CASSPSSAPTDTQYF. The full variable domain, its missing parts supplied by reference TRBV7-6 and TRBJ2-3, is GAGVSQSPRYKVTKRGQDVALRCDPISGHVSLYWYRQALGQGPEFLTYFNYEAQQDKSGLPNDRFSAERPEGSISTLTIQRTEQRDSAMYRCASSPSSAPTDTQYFGPGTRLTVL.

This clone was observed a handful of times. The gene calls are TRBV3-1 (or the pseudogene TRBV3-2) and TRBJ2-1; D might be TRBD2 (6 bases). V shed 0 bases and J shed 8 bases, with 14 bases lying between them. Per germline, CDR1 LGHDT and CDR2 YNNKEL (reference sequence). The CDR3 loop spans 15 amino acids. CDR3 region: CASSQEGRPGDEQFF. The CDR3 region has the DNA TGTGCCAGCAGCCAAGAGGGGCGGCCGGGGGATGAGCAGTTCTTC.

The chain carries TRBV6-6 and TRBJ2-1, with TRBD2 identical over 7 bases. The CDR3 runs 15 residues. The germline V gene encodes CDR1 MNHNY and CDR2 SVGAGI (reference sequence). V gave up 5 bases and J gave up 0 bases; unmatched junction bases: 4. The CDR3 DNA reads TGTGCCAGCAGTCCTTCTAGCGGCTCCTACAATGAGCAGTTCTTC. The encoded protein is CASSPSSGSYNEQFF.

The chain couples TRBV30 to TRBJ2-5; 7 nucleotides match TRBD1. V lost 1 base, J lost 5 bases, and 4 bases stayed unmatched. CDR1 and CDR2 (germline): GTSNPN, SVGIG (reference sequence). CDR3 length: 13 residues. CDR3 region: CAWSGGQLETQYF. CDR3 coding DNA: TGTGCCTGGAGTGGGGGACAGCTCGAGACCCAGTACTTC.

The V and J genes are TRBV27 and TRBJ1-2; D gene ambiguous. The V end lost 6 bases, the J end lost 4 bases, and 15 bases lay between the germline ends. The CDR3 has 14 amino acids. Germline lookup yields CDR1 MNHEY and CDR2 SMNVEV (reference sequence). The CDR3 reads CASRPMVGPYGYTF. In nucleotides, the CDR3 is TGTGCCAGCAGGCCCATGGTTGGCCCCTATGGCTACACCTTC.

This clone was counted a single time. The rearrangement uses TRBV19 and TRBJ1-1; 8 nucleotides line up with TRBD1. CDR1 and CDR2 from the germline V gene are LNHDA and SQIVND (reference sequence). The length of the CDR3 is 13 residues. V lost 6 bases to trimming and J lost 6 bases; unmatched junction nucleotides: 6. CDR3 sequence: CASSQGADAEAFF. Here the CDR3 DNA reads TGTGCCAGTAGCCAGGGGGCCGATGCTGAAGCTTTCTTT.

This clone was detected a few times. The chain employs TRBV10-1 and TRBJ1-5; the D is unclear. Germline loops: CDR1 WNHNN, CDR2 SYGVQD (reference sequence). The CDR3 runs to 11 residues. V was pared by 9 bases and J by 6 bases, with 9 bases between. As DNA, the CDR3 is TGCGCCAGTCCGGTTGTTCAGCCCCAGCATTTT. Amino acids: CASPVVQPQHF.